This TCR beta chain is from a study of blood T cell repertoires in COVID-19. Study context: Italy, Spain and the United States were the sources of the convalescent and acute COVID-19 samples.

As originally analysed: Estimated nucleated cell counts came from reference gene primer amplification. Clones were read by immunoSEQ multiplex PCR, and TCRdb kept only the in-frame ones, dropping some. V, J and clone size reflect that table, while D and trimming were determined from the DNA. The sample consists of roughly 400,000 clones, approximately 90% of them appearing once. Study members were between 18 and 89 years old and lived in 20 to 25 US regions. Trimming took off 0 bases at V and 2 bases at J, with 23 bases between the two ends. Germline CDR1 reads SGDLS; CDR2 reads YYNGEE. This CDR3 has 19 amino acids.

The chain joins TRBV9 to TRBJ2-5; TRBD2 might be the D (6 bases). The sequence came from a woman aged 45-59 years who had recovered from COVID-19. The sample comprised PBMCs or T cells enriched from blood (not recorded which). Here the CDR3 DNA reads TGTGCCAGCAGCGTAGCAGGCGGGGTGGCTAGCGTCGTTCAAGAGACCCAGTACTTC. Its protein product is CASSVAGGVASVVQETQYF.